These 8 T cell receptor beta chains were all obtained from the same sample, sequenced in a study of cytomegalovirus exposure and HLA in healthy donors. The table came from immunoSEQ multiplex PCR; TCRdb's copy has only in-frame clones and leaves some out. In the table there are some 110,000 clones, about 82% of which are singletons. The material sequenced was PBMCs. These receptors were taken from a man aged 18 to 35 in good health and CMV-seronegative.

V and J are TRBV6-1 and TRBJ1-2, with TRBD1 identical over 7 bases. The CDR3 totals 16 residues. The J segment lost 2 bases and the V segment lost 4 bases, leaving 10 bases of the junction unmatched. CDR1 is MNHNS, CDR2 SASEGT, per germline. CDR3 amino acids: CASSATQGPQNYGYTF. In nucleotides, the CDR3 is TGTGCCAGCAGTGCCACACAGGGGCCCCAGAACTATGGCTACACCTTC.

The chain employs TRBV19 and TRBJ2-3, with TRBD2 identical over 10 bases. The CDR3 consists of 14 residues. From germline, CDR1 is LNHDA and CDR2 SQIVND (reference sequence). After removal of 5 bases from V and 1 base from J, the junction contained 0 bases not matched to a gene. Here the CDR3 DNA reads TGTGCCAGTAGTCTAGCGGGGGGCACAGATACGCAGTATTTT. Protein product: CASSLAGGTDTQYF.

The chain combines TRBV6-5 with TRBJ2-7; maybe TRBD2 (6 bases). V gave up 4 bases and J gave up 2 bases, with 15 bases separating them. CDR3 length: 15 amino acids. The germline CDR1 and CDR2 sequences are MNHEY and SVGAGI. CDR3 nucleotides: TGTGCCAGCAGTTCCACGGAGGGACTCCCCTACGAGCAGTACTTC. Amino acids: CASSSTEGLPYEQYF.

This chain uses TRBV4-1 with TRBJ2-7, with 8 bases aligning to TRBD1. The V gene's germline CDR1 is MGHRA and CDR2 YSYEKL. This CDR3 has 16 amino acids. V lost 0 bases and J lost 6; bases outside the gene matches: 10. CDR3 DNA: TGCGCCAGCAGCCAAGAGCTAGGACAGGGCAGAGGCGAGCAGTACTTC. As protein: CASSQELGQGRGEQYF.

The chain is built from TRBV4-1 and TRBJ1-1; perhaps TRBD1 as D (5 bases). The ends were cut back, 1 base at V and 3 bases at J, with 15 bases in the middle. Germline values: CDR1 MGHRA, CDR2 YSYEKL. This CDR3 is built from 16 residues. The CDR3 DNA sequence: TGCGCCAGCAGCCAAGGGAGGGGAGTAAAGGACACTGAAGCTTTCTTT. Translated, it gives CASSQGRGVKDTEAFF.

The rearrangement uses TRBV20-1 and TRBJ2-7; no reliable D call. The CDR3 runs to 11 residues. Per the germline V gene, CDR1 is DFQATT and CDR2 is SNEGSKA (reference sequence). Trimming cost V 4 bases and J 5 bases, with 9 bases left between them. The CDR3 DNA is TGCAGTGCTACCGCAGTGGACGAGCAGTACTTC. Residues: CSATAVDEQYF.

This chain uses TRBV9 with TRBJ2-5; 7 nucleotides agree with TRBD1. Germline V gene lookup returns CDR1 SGDLS and CDR2 YYNGEE. V shed 4 bases and J 0 bases; nucleotides not matched to a gene: 3. This CDR3 region has 14 residues. CDR3 sequence reads: CASSSGTDQETQYF. CDR3 sequence (DNA): TGTGCCAGCAGCTCCGGGACAGACCAAGAGACCCAGTACTTC.

The chain's CDR3 is CASGGATVSTYGYTF. CDR3 DNA: TGTGCCTCGGGGGGGGCCACCGTCTCGACCTATGGCTACACCTTC. The chain links TRBV6-5 to TRBJ1-2, with a weak D call TRBD1 (6 bases). This CDR3 has 15 residues. Trimming cost V 11 bases and J 4 bases, with 23 bases left between them. CDR1 is MNHEY and CDR2 is SVGAGI in the germline V gene.